The 26 T cell receptor beta chains reported below all come from one sample, sequenced in a study of T cell responses to AZD1222 COVID-19 vaccine. Repertoires were generated with immunoSEQ multiplex PCR, while TCRdb's copy carries only in-frame clones and drops some. The data contain 150,000 to 200,000 clones, about 90% of them singletons. The input for sequencing was peripheral blood, taken 28 days after the second AZD1222 dose. The receptors here all came from an adult who received the AZD1222 COVID-19 vaccine.

Concerning this clone itself: Other DNA sequences in the same sample also yield this CDR3. The chain has TRBV7-9 and TRBJ1-5, with D maybe TRBD1 (5 bases). The V end lost 1 base, the J end lost 2 bases, and 12 bases lay between the germline ends. This CDR3 contains 16 residues. Germline CDR1 and CDR2: SEHNR and FQNEAQ (reference sequence). The CDR3 protein is CASSLGAGGGNQPQHF. DNA of the CDR3: TGTGCCAGCAGCTTAGGGGCCGGAGGGGGCAATCAGCCCCAGCATTTT. Supplemented by reference TRBV7-9 and TRBJ1-5, the full variable domain reads DTGVSQNPRHKITKRGQNVTFRCDPISEHNRLYWYRQTLGQGPEFLTYFQNEAQLEKSRLLSDRFSAERPKGSFSTLEIQRTEQGDSAMYLCASSLGAGGGNQPQHFGDGTRLSIL.

This clone was seen a single time. The J gene is TRBJ2-2, the V gene TRBV5-1; perhaps TRBD1 as D (5 bases). Trimming took 0 bases from V and 2 from J, leaving 14 bases between them. The CDR3 is made up of 17 amino acids. Per germline, CDR1 SGHRS and CDR2 YFSETQ. The CDR3 loop is CASSLVTGILNTGELFF. The CDR3 bases are TGCGCCAGCAGCTTGGTTACAGGCATTTTAAACACCGGGGAGCTGTTTTTT.

The CDR3 coding sequence is TGTGCCAGCAGCCAGGACGAGTTTGAAAAACTGTTTTTT. Protein product: CASSQDEFEKLFF. The chain is built from TRBV6-5 and TRBJ1-4; D is uncertain. The V gene lost 6 bases and the J gene lost 7 bases, with 12 bases spanning the gap. The germline V gene has CDR1 MNHEY and CDR2 SVGAGI. CDR3 length equals 13 residues.

In DNA, the CDR3 is TGTGCCAGCAGCAGAACGACAGGGTTGGGAACCGGGGAGCTGTTTTTT. Protein product: CASSRTTGLGTGELFF. The chain couples TRBV5-6 to TRBJ2-2; TRBD1 matches at 7 bases. The CDR3 runs 16 residues. The ends lost 4 bases at V and 5 bases at J; junction bases unmatched: 11. The germline V gene encodes CDR1 SGHDT and CDR2 YYEEEE.

This chain uses TRBV6-5 with TRBJ1-2; D is ambiguous. Trimming took off 0 bases at V and 6 bases at J, with 8 bases between the two ends. Germline V gives CDR1 MNHEY, CDR2 SVGAGI. The CDR3 covers 13 residues. This chain's CDR3 is CASSYSGLHGYTF. The CDR3 DNA sequence: TGTGCCAGCAGTTACTCAGGCCTCCATGGCTACACCTTC.

The V gene is TRBV4-3, the J gene TRBJ2-5; 7 positions match TRBD1. V shed 1 base, J shed 5 bases, and the junction held 7 bases outside the gene matches. The CDR3 runs 15 residues. Germline V gene lookup returns CDR1 LGHNA and CDR2 YSLEER. The CDR3: CASSQVGQGEETQYF. CDR3 in DNA: TGCGCCAGCAGCCAAGTAGGCCAGGGGGAGGAGACCCAGTACTTC.

This clone was found once. The chain uses TRBV23-1 and TRBJ2-5, with D perhaps given as TRBD1 or TRBD2 (6 bases each). TRBV23-1 is an open reading frame, and its role is uncertain. Trimming removed 2 bases at V and 6 bases at J, with 16 bases between. There are 15 residues in the CDR3. In nucleotides, the CDR3 is TGCGCCAGCAGTCAAGAAACCGGAGGGGGGAAGACCCAGTACTTC. This codes for CASSQETGGGKTQYF.

V and J are TRBV7-2 and TRBJ2-2; no definite D call. With 5 bases removed from V and 4 bases from J, the gap between germline ends came to 5 bases. CDR3 length equals 12 residues. Looked up from germline, CDR1 is SGHTA and CDR2 is FQGNSA. CDR3 nucleotides: TGTGCCAGCAGCCCCTTCACCGGGGAGCTGTTTTTT. It encodes CASSPFTGELFF.

V and J are TRBV7-8 and TRBJ2-1; 8 nucleotides agree with TRBD2. V trimming: 4 bases; J trimming: 6 bases; junction bases outside the gene matches: 14. Germline CDR1 SGHVS, CDR2 FQNEAQ. The CDR3 is 17 residues long. The CDR3 region is CASSSLLSGSTPNEQFF. The CDR3 nucleotides are TGTGCCAGCAGCTCCCTCCTGAGCGGGAGTACACCCAATGAGCAGTTCTTC.

The rearrangement uses TRBV12-3 or TRBV12-4 and TRBJ1-1; D is unclear. The CDR3 is made up of 12 amino acids. V was pared by 4 bases and J by 7 bases, with 10 bases between. CDR3 nucleotide sequence: TGTGCCAGCAGTTCGAGTGAGGGTGAAGCTTTCTTT. Its protein is CASSSSEGEAFF.

This clone was observed a single time. The V call is TRBV7-9, the J call TRBJ2-3, with a possible D match to TRBD2 (6 bases). This CDR3 spans 16 amino acids. Germline loops: CDR1 SEHNR, CDR2 FQNEAQ (reference sequence). Trimming shortened V by 4 bases and J by 0 bases, and 14 bases separated the two germline ends. The DNA for the CDR3 is TGTGCCAGCAGCTCCTTGACTAGAGGTAGCACAGATACGCAGTATTTT. Its protein is CASSSLTRGSTDTQYF.

The CDR3 is CASSLSPGQGVKNEQFF. The CDR3 DNA follows: TGTGCCAGCAGCCTATCCCCGGGACAGGGGGTTAAGAATGAGCAGTTCTTC. This sequence joins TRBV7-9 and TRBJ2-1; 11 positions agree with TRBD1. Germline values: CDR1 SEHNR, CDR2 FQNEAQ (reference sequence). The junction had 13 bases not matched to a gene; V was cut back by 5 bases and J by 7 bases. The CDR3 is made up of 17 amino acids. Full variable domain (remainder filled in from reference TRBV7-9 and TRBJ2-1): DTGVSQNPRHKITKRGQNVTFRCDPISEHNRLYWYRQTLGQGPEFLTYFQNEAQLEKSRLLSDRFSAERPKGSFSTLEIQRTEQGDSAMYLCASSLSPGQGVKNEQFFGPGTRLTVL.

The genes are TRBV6-5 and TRBJ1-4, with D hard to call. Trimming shortened V by 5 bases and J by 5 bases, and 15 bases separated the two germline ends. The germline gives CDR1 MNHEY, CDR2 SVGAGI. CDR3 length equals 15 residues. CDR3 in DNA: TGTGCCAGCAGTATAAACCTCCGGGAGAATGAAAAACTGTTTTTT. Encoded protein: CASSINLRENEKLFF.

The CDR3 loop reads CASRQVGGVGGYTF. The CDR3 DNA is TGCGCCAGCAGGCAAGTAGGGGGTGTCGGTGGCTACACCTTC. The rearrangement links TRBV10-2 to TRBJ1-2, with D maybe TRBD1 (6 bases). Trimming cost V 6 bases and J 7 bases, with 18 bases left between them. CDR3 length: 14 residues. Germline loops: CDR1 WSHSY, CDR2 SAAADI.

The CDR3 nucleotides are TGCGCCAGCAGCCAAGAAGTACAGGTGAACACTGAAGCTTTCTTT. Translation gives CASSQEVQVNTEAFF. The chain employs TRBV4-1 and TRBJ1-1; a weak D match, TRBD1 (5 bases). The CDR3 has 15 residues. Germline V gene sequence: CDR1 MGHRA, CDR2 YSYEKL. The ends were cut back, 0 bases at V and 0 bases at J, with 8 bases in the middle.

The chain employs TRBV13 and TRBJ2-7; no reliable D call. This CDR3 is 13 amino acids long. V dropped 1 base and J dropped 5 bases, with 9 bases sitting between them. Germline CDR1 PRHDT, CDR2 FYEKMQ (reference sequence). The CDR3 nucleotides are TGTGCCAGCAGCTTAGCACGTATCGACGAGCAGTACTTC. Protein product: CASSLARIDEQYF. Using reference TRBV13 and TRBJ2-7 for the parts outside the CDR3, the full variable domain is AAGVIQSPRHLIKEKRETATLKCYPIPRHDTVYWYQQGPGQDPQFLISFYEKMQSDKGSIPDRFSAQQFSDYHSELNMSSLELGDSALYFCASSLARIDEQYFGPGTRLTVT.

V gene TRBV5-6 combines with J gene TRBJ1-2; 7 bases fit TRBD1. V trimming: 1 base; J trimming: 4 bases; junction bases outside the gene matches: 10. The V gene's germline CDR1 is SGHDT and CDR2 YYEEEE. CDR3 length: 16 amino acids. The CDR3 here is CASSLSRDSPSYGYTF. The DNA of the CDR3 is TGTGCCAGCAGCTTGTCTCGGGACAGTCCCTCCTATGGCTACACCTTC.

The chain employs TRBV5-8 and TRBJ1-1; 11 nucleotides align to TRBD1. The CDR3 contains 15 residues. J gave up 4 bases and V 3 bases, and 5 bases lay outside the gene matches. Germline V lookup: CDR1 SGHTS, CDR2 YDEGEE. The CDR3 nucleotides are TGTGCCAGCAGCTACGGACAGGGGGCCGGCACTGAAGCTTTCTTT. Amino acid sequence: CASSYGQGAGTEAFF.

The chain carries TRBV20-1 and TRBJ1-1; the D is unclear. Trimming cost V 3 bases and J 11 bases, with 16 bases left between them. CDR1 and CDR2 from the germline V gene are DFQATT and SNEGSKA (reference sequence). CDR3 length equals 12 residues. Written as DNA, the CDR3 is TGCAGTGCTAGTAGTCAGGCCCAATGGGCTTTCTTT. Translated: CSASSQAQWAFF.

The chain links TRBV4-1 to TRBJ1-2; 7 positions match TRBD1. CDR3 length: 17 residues. V lost 1 base, J lost 2 bases, and 10 bases stayed unmatched. Germline V gene lookup returns CDR1 MGHRA and CDR2 YSYEKL. In nucleotides, the CDR3 is TGCGCCAGCAGCCAAGTTAACCCGGGACAGCGGAACTATGGCTACACCTTC. Amino acid sequence: CASSQVNPGQRNYGYTF.

This clone was seen just once. The V gene is TRBV25-1, the J gene TRBJ2-1; 7 nucleotides line up with TRBD1. With V trimmed by 6 bases and J by 7 bases, 3 bases remained unmatched. This CDR3 has 12 amino acids. Per germline, CDR1 MGHDK and CDR2 SYGVNS. The CDR3 here is CASRDRLNEQFF. The CDR3 DNA is TGTGCCAGCAGGGACAGGTTAAATGAGCAGTTCTTC.

The chain carries TRBV10-1 and TRBJ2-7, with 8 bases matching TRBD1. With V trimmed by 6 bases and J by 4 bases, 11 bases remained unmatched. This CDR3 spans 15 amino acids. The germline V gene has CDR1 WNHNN and CDR2 SYGVQD (reference sequence). CDR3 sequence (DNA): TGCGCCAGCAGCAACGACAGGGGAGGCGGGTACGAGCAGTACTTC. This encodes CASSNDRGGGYEQYF.

V gene TRBV28 combines with J gene TRBJ2-1; either TRBD1 or TRBD2 may fit D (5 bases each). V lost 3 bases, J lost 1 base, and 22 bases lay in between. Germline lookup yields CDR1 MDHEN and CDR2 SYDVKM. There are 19 residues in the CDR3. The CDR3 bases are TGTGCCAGCAGTTTTTTGGGACCAACTAGAGGAGGATCCTACAATGAGCAGTTCTTC. This translates into CASSFLGPTRGGSYNEQFF.

The V gene is TRBV27, the J gene TRBJ1-1; 7 bases fit TRBD1. V gave up 0 bases and J gave up 1 base; unmatched junction bases: 2. Germline V lookup: CDR1 MNHEY, CDR2 SMNVEV (reference sequence). This CDR3 contains 15 residues. The CDR3 region has the DNA TGTGCCAGCAGTTTATCCACAGGGGCGAACACTGAAGCTTTCTTT. It is translated as CASSLSTGANTEAFF.

This clone was recorded only once. The chain links TRBV7-2 to TRBJ2-3; TRBD2 aligns across 12 bases. CDR1 is SGHTA, CDR2 FQGNSA, per germline. The J segment lost 6 bases and the V segment lost 4 bases, leaving 8 bases of the junction unmatched. The CDR3 extends over 16 amino acids. In nucleotides, the CDR3 is TGTGCCAGCAGCTCGCTAGCGGGGGGGGCCAGGGATACGCAGTATTTT. This codes for CASSSLAGGARDTQYF.

This chain uses TRBV28 with TRBJ1-1, with D unresolved. The germline gives CDR1 MDHEN, CDR2 SYDVKM. V lost 7 bases and J 1 base, leaving 7 bases between the germline ends. CDR3 size: 12 residues. The CDR3 sequence is CASNQENTEAFF. The CDR3 nucleotides are TGTGCCAGCAATCAGGAGAACACTGAAGCTTTCTTT.